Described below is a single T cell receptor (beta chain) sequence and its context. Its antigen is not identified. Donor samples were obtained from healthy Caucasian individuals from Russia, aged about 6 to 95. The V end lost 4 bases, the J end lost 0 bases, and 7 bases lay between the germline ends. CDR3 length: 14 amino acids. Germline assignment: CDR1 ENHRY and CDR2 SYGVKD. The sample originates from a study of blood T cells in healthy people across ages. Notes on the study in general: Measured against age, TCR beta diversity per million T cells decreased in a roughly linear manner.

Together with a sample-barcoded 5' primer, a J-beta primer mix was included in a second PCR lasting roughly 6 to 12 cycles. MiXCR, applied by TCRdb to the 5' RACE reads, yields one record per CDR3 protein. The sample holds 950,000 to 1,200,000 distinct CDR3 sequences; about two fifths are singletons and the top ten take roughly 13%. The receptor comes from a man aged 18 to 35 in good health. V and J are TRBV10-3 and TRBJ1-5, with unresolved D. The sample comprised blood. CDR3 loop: CAISADGSNQPQHF. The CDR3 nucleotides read TGTGCCATCAGTGCGGACGGTAGCAATCAGCCCCAGCATTTT.